One and the same sample provided the 18 T cell receptor beta chains below, sequenced in a study of response to subunit inactivated influenza vaccine. MiXCR, run by TCRdb on the RT-PCR reads, gives a single entry per CDR3 protein. Among 500,000 or so distinct CDR3 sequences listed, about 15% were seen once. Sequenced here: CD4+ T cells sorted from PBMCs, sampled roughly 24 months after vaccination. The receptors come from a man in his fifties or sixties who received an inactivated influenza vaccine.

At least ten counts were recorded for this clonotype. The chain has TRBV7-2 and TRBJ2-2; D is uncertain. CDR1 is SGHTA, CDR2 FQGNSA, per germline. The CDR3 has 14 residues. Trimming left V 1 base short and J 7 bases short, with 10 bases between. As DNA, the CDR3 is TGTGCCAGCAGCTTAGTTCGAAAGGGCGGGGAGCTGTTTTTT. Protein: CASSLVRKGGELFF.

Only a few counts were recorded for this clonotype. V usage is TRBV20-1 and J usage is TRBJ2-2, with D perhaps matching TRBD2 (6 bases). This CDR3 comprises 16 residues. Germline V CDR1 and CDR2: DFQATT, SNEGSKA (reference sequence). Trimming took off 0 bases at V and 4 bases at J, with 15 bases between the two ends. The CDR3 region has the DNA TGCAGTGCTAGAGAGTCCTGGCGGGGAGGCACCGGGGAGCTGTTTTTT. Translation gives CSARESWRGGTGELFF.

This clonotype was picked up a small number of times. The chain recombines TRBV29-1 with TRBJ2-5, with no clear D. Germline CDR1 SQVTM, CDR2 ANQGSEA. Trimming removed 3 bases at V and 3 bases at J, with 8 bases between. This CDR3 is built from 12 residues. The CDR3 DNA reads as TGCAGCGTTGACAGGTCTGAAGAGACCCAGTACTTC. It translates to CSVDRSEETQYF.

This clonotype showed up just a few times. The genes are TRBV24-1 and TRBJ1-2; 7 bases are a match to TRBD1. This CDR3 has 15 amino acids. Germline V lookup: CDR1 KGHDR, CDR2 SFDVKD. The J segment lost 4 bases and the V segment lost 3 bases, leaving 7 bases of the junction unmatched. The CDR3 DNA sequence: TGTGCCACCAGTGATCGTCGGCAGGGGGGCTATGGCTACACCTTC. Residues: CATSDRRQGGYGYTF.

The V gene is TRBV27, the J gene TRBJ1-1; D unclear. Germline V gene data show CDR1 as MNHEY and CDR2 as SMNVEV (reference sequence). The V end was cut by 11 bases, the J end by 5 bases, with 12 bases between. This CDR3 has 11 amino acids. CDR3 region: CASAGWTEAFF. The DNA for the CDR3 is TGTGCCTCGGCGGGATGGACTGAAGCTTTCTTT.

The chain is built from TRBV7-8 and TRBJ2-5, with 7 nucleotides matching TRBD2. The CDR3 is 15 amino acids. Per the germline V gene, CDR1 is SGHVS and CDR2 is FQNEAQ. V gave up 0 bases and J gave up 10 bases; unmatched junction bases: 11. The CDR3 region has the DNA TGTGCCAGCAGCTTAGCGCAAACGGCGGGGGAGGGCCAGTACTTC. Encoded protein: CASSLAQTAGEGQYF.

This clonotype appeared a few times. The CDR3 DNA reads TGTGCCAGCAGCTTGTTTGGGACTAGCGGGGTCAATGAGCAGTTCTTC. This sequence encodes CASSLFGTSGVNEQFF. The rearrangement links TRBV5-4 to TRBJ2-1; 13 bases match TRBD2. This CDR3 comprises 16 residues. CDR1 SGHNT and CDR2 YYREEE come from the germline V gene (reference sequence). Unmatched junction bases numbered 4, after V lost 1 base and J lost 6 bases. Full variable domain (rest looked up from reference TRBV5-4 and TRBJ2-1): ETGVTQSPTHLIKTRGQQVTLRCSSQSGHNTVSWYQQALGQGPQFIFQYYREEENGRGNFPPRFSGLQFPNYSSELNVNALELDDSALYLCASSLFGTSGVNEQFFGPGTRLTVL.

In its sample, this clonotype was seen a few times. The chain carries TRBV29-1 and TRBJ2-3; possibly TRBD2 for D (5 bases). Between the trimmed V and J ends, which lost 5 bases and 1 base, there was a span of 7 bases. This CDR3 has 12 residues. The germline gives CDR1 SQVTM, CDR2 ANQGSEA. CDR3 in amino acids: CSVLEGTDTQYF. The CDR3 DNA is TGCAGCGTTTTGGAGGGCACAGATACGCAGTATTTT.

This clonotype was recorded a few times. The V gene is TRBV20-1, the J gene TRBJ2-3; D perhaps matches TRBD2 (6 bases). This CDR3 is built from 15 residues. Trimming removed 5 bases from V and 8 bases from J, with 23 bases in between. Germline V lookup: CDR1 DFQATT, CDR2 SNEGSKA (reference sequence). This CDR3 is CSAERGTARAGTQYF. The CDR3 DNA is TGCAGTGCTGAAAGAGGGACTGCCCGGGCGGGTACGCAGTATTTT.

The J gene is TRBJ2-1, the V gene TRBV20-1; 8 positions agree with TRBD2. V lost 4 bases, J lost 6 bases, and 8 bases stayed unmatched. The CDR3 spans 14 residues. Germline lookup yields CDR1 DFQATT and CDR2 SNEGSKA (reference sequence). The CDR3 loop is CSAISTGGANEQFF. CDR3 nucleotides: TGCAGTGCTATTTCTACGGGGGGGGCCAATGAGCAGTTCTTC.

This clonotype appeared many times. In DNA form, the CDR3 reads TGCAGTGCTAGTACCCCTCCGATTAATGAAAAACTGTTTTTT. Protein sequence: CSASTPPINEKLFF. The rearrangement joins TRBV20-1 to TRBJ1-4; the D is unclear. CDR3 length: 14 amino acids. V lost 3 bases and J lost 4, with 12 bases in between. Per the germline V gene, CDR1 is DFQATT and CDR2 is SNEGSKA (reference sequence).

This clonotype was counted at least ten times. The rearrangement uses TRBV4-3 and TRBJ2-3, with a weak D call TRBD2 (5 bases). Germline values: CDR1 LGHNA, CDR2 YSLEER. The CDR3 is 15 amino acids. V was trimmed by 1 base and J by 0 bases, leaving 8 bases between them. The CDR3 loop is CASSQGRTSTDTQYF. CDR3 DNA sequence: TGCGCCAGCAGCCAAGGAAGGACTAGCACAGATACGCAGTATTTT.

This clonotype was seen a few times. The DNA for the CDR3 is TGTGCCAGCAGTTACAGGAGACTCACGGGCAGAGAGCAGTTCTTC. Its translation: CASSYRRLTGREQFF. The chain is built from TRBV6-2 or TRBV6-3 and TRBJ2-1; D is uncertain. Trimming stripped 2 bases from V and 10 bases from J, with 18 bases between. This CDR3 region has 15 residues. CDR1 is MNHEY and CDR2 is SVGEGT in the germline V gene.

This clonotype was seen only a few times. This sequence joins TRBV12-3 or TRBV12-4 and TRBJ1-2; 7 bases map to TRBD1. V shed 6 bases and J 4 bases; nucleotides not matched to a gene: 8. The CDR3 extends over 14 amino acids. CDR3 region: CASSNSDRAYGYTF. The CDR3 DNA sequence: TGTGCCAGCAGCAACAGCGACAGGGCCTATGGCTACACCTTC.

The chain links TRBV6-2 or TRBV6-3 to TRBJ2-1, with 12 bases that match TRBD2. The V gene's germline CDR1 is MNHEY and CDR2 SVGEGT. The trim removed 10 bases at V and 5 bases at J, leaving 3 bases unmatched. This CDR3 spans 13 amino acids. In DNA, the CDR3 is TGTGCCACCCGACTAGCGGGAGACAATGAGCAGTTCTTC. Protein sequence: CATRLAGDNEQFF.

This clonotype was detected many times. The rearrangement joins TRBV6-5 to TRBJ2-3, with D hard to call. CDR1 MNHEY and CDR2 SVGAGI come from the germline V gene. Between the trimmed V and J ends, which lost 0 bases and 5 bases, there was a span of 6 bases. CDR3 size: 13 residues. The CDR3 is CASSYSALDTQYF. The DNA for the CDR3 is TGTGCCAGCAGTTACTCCGCGCTAGATACGCAGTATTTT.

The table lists this clonotype with a few counts. The chain employs TRBV2 and TRBJ2-1; TRBD1 or TRBD2 may be the D gene (5 bases each). Germline assignment: CDR1 SNHLY and CDR2 FYNNEI. The CDR3 is 14 amino acids. Trimming removed 6 bases from V and 5 bases from J, with 14 bases in between. The CDR3 spells CASSTRGVNNEQFF. The CDR3 nucleotides are TGTGCCAGCAGCACAAGAGGGGTCAACAATGAGCAGTTCTTC.

This clonotype has ten or more counts. This sequence joins TRBV29-1 and TRBJ2-1; D gene uncertain. Trimming cost V 2 bases and J 5 bases, with 10 bases left between them. Germline assignment: CDR1 SQVTM and CDR2 ANQGSEA. The CDR3 runs to 13 residues. CDR3 DNA sequence: TGCAGCGTTGAAAGGCGGAATAACAATGAGCAGTTCTTC. As protein: CSVERRNNNEQFF.